Shown below are 12 T cell receptor beta chains from a single sample sequenced in a study of cytomegalovirus exposure and HLA in healthy donors (dated by TCRdb to 2017 to 2019). The library was prepared using the immunoSEQ multiplex PCR assay. The multiplex PCR relied on a mix of 60 forward primers for TCR Vbeta segments and 13 reverse primers for TCR Jbeta segments. The table was pulled from immuneACCESS by TCRdb, which kept in-frame rearrangements only. Such tables lose some clones; where checked, under half of the loss comes from unresolved V genes, and the rest has no known cause. The sample records about 260,000 clones, approximately 85% of which are singletons. Roughly 2% of the sample rests with the top ten. The specimen was PBMCs. All receptors come from a woman in her forties in good health and CMV-seropositive.

The rearrangement uses TRBV10-3 and TRBJ1-5; 11 bases align to TRBD1. The CDR3 length is 15 residues. V lost 2 bases and J lost 9; bases outside the gene matches: 6. CDR1 is ENHRY, CDR2 SYGVKD, per germline. The CDR3 DNA reads TGTGCCATCAGTGAGCCGGACAGGGGGCAAGGGCCCCAGCATTTT. Encoded protein: CAISEPDRGQGPQHF.

This sequence joins TRBV30 and TRBJ1-2; no firm D call. V was clipped by 0 bases and J by 1 base, with 6 bases between them. Germline V gene data show CDR1 as GTSNPN and CDR2 as SVGIG (reference sequence). CDR3 length: 13 amino acids. CDR3 DNA sequence: TGTGCCTGGAGTGTCAGCGGTAACTATGGCTACACCTTC. Amino acid sequence: CAWSVSGNYGYTF.

As for this clone: The junction departs from germline at one end; a sequencing error may be responsible. The chain is built from TRBV27 and TRBJ2-6, with a weak D call TRBD1 (5 bases). CDR3 length: 14 residues. Germline CDR1 is MNHEY and CDR2 is SMNVEV (reference sequence). This CDR3 reads CASSTRAGANGLTF. For the CDR3, the DNA is TGTGCCAGCAGTACCAGGGCTGGGGCCAACGGCCTGACTTTC.

Regarding this clone: Other DNA sequences in the same sample also yield this CDR3. The J gene is TRBJ2-1, the V gene TRBV15, with 7 nucleotides matching TRBD1. V shed 1 base and J 3 bases; nucleotides not matched to a gene: 3. CDR3 length: 15 amino acids. Germline loops: CDR1 LNHNV, CDR2 YYDKDF (reference sequence). DNA of the CDR3: TGTGCCACCAGCAGAGCCCGACAGGGCTACAATGAGCAGTTCTTC. The encoded protein is CATSRARQGYNEQFF.

This rearrangement joins TRBV27 to TRBJ1-4; tentatively, D is TRBD1 (5 bases). V lost 5 bases to trimming and J lost 7 bases, with 14 bases between them. In germline, CDR1 is MNHEY, CDR2 SMNVEV (reference sequence). The CDR3 consists of 14 residues. CDR3 DNA sequence: TGTGCCAGCAGTCCAGGGAGGGAGAGTGAAAAACTGTTTTTT. It translates to CASSPGRESEKLFF.

The rearrangement uses TRBV13 and TRBJ1-4; D uncertain. There are 16 residues in the CDR3. Germline V gene lookup returns CDR1 PRHDT and CDR2 FYEKMQ (reference sequence). V lost 0 bases to trimming and J lost 4 bases, with 12 bases between them. CDR3 protein: CASSLGSGLGNEKLFF. CDR3 coding DNA: TGTGCCAGCAGCTTAGGGTCGGGATTGGGTAATGAAAAACTGTTTTTT.

Written as DNA, the CDR3 is TGTGCCTGGAGTGTAGAGGAATTGGGCGGGAGTTACGAGCAGTACTTC. Translated, it gives CAWSVEELGGSYEQYF. The chain uses TRBV30 and TRBJ2-7; TRBD2 matches 7 bases. From germline, CDR1 is GTSNPN and CDR2 SVGIG (reference sequence). After removal of 0 bases from V and 4 bases from J, the junction contained 12 bases not matched to a gene. This CDR3 comprises 16 residues.

The rearrangement links TRBV28 to TRBJ1-2, with 8 bases identical to TRBD1. Per germline, CDR1 MDHEN and CDR2 SYDVKM. The junction had 9 bases not matched to a gene; V was cut back by 10 bases and J by 5 bases. CDR3 length equals 13 residues. Written as DNA, the CDR3 is TGTGCCACCTTGACAGGGGCCGGATATGGCTACACCTTC. Amino acids: CATLTGAGYGYTF.

The CDR3 loop is CASSTPYEQYF. The DNA for the CDR3 is TGTGCCAGCAGTACTCCTTACGAGCAGTACTTC. The chain uses TRBV28 and TRBJ2-7; D not certain. The V and J ends lost 5 bases and 4 bases respectively, with 6 bases between them. Germline V gene sequence: CDR1 MDHEN, CDR2 SYDVKM. The length of the CDR3 is 11 residues. The whole variable domain, remainder taken from reference TRBV28 and TRBJ2-7, is DVKVTQSSRYLVKRTGEKVFLECVQDMDHENMFWYRQDPGLGLRLIYFSYDVKMKEKGDIPEGYSVSREKKERFSLILESASTNQTSMYLCASSTPYEQYFGPGTRLTVT.

J is TRBJ2-3 and V is TRBV27, with D tentatively TRBD2 (6 bases). The V end was cut by 8 bases, the J end by 2 bases, with 11 bases between. In germline, CDR1 is MNHEY, CDR2 SMNVEV (reference sequence). The CDR3 has 13 amino acids. Here the CDR3 DNA reads TGTGCCAGCTGGGGACTTCTCACAGATACGCAGTATTTT. Protein product: CASWGLLTDTQYF.

This clone was recorded a few times. The gene calls are TRBV18 and TRBJ2-2, with TRBD1 matching 7 bases. V shed 4 bases, J shed 2 bases, and the junction held 7 bases outside the gene matches. This CDR3 comprises 16 residues. Germline CDR1 reads KGHSH; CDR2 reads LQKENI. As DNA, the CDR3 is TGTGCCAGCTCACTTCCGACAGGGACCAACACCGGGGAGCTGTTTTTT. Protein: CASSLPTGTNTGELFF.

Points on this clone: At the DNA level, this CDR3 is encoded by other sequences in the same sample as well. V and J are TRBV28 and TRBJ1-2; the match to TRBD1 covers 8 bases. V lost 2 bases, J lost 4 bases, and 0 bases stayed unmatched. This CDR3 comprises 13 residues. Germline V gene data show CDR1 as MDHEN and CDR2 as SYDVKM. The CDR3 DNA is TGTGCCAGCAGTTTAGGACAGGGCTATGGCTACACCTTC. Translating it yields CASSLGQGYGYTF.